A selection of T cell receptor beta chains follows, all from one sample in a study of radiotherapy plus CTLA-4 blockade in lung cancer. The table came from immunoSEQ multiplex PCR; TCRdb's copy has only in-frame clones and leaves some out. The data show roughly 90,000 clones, almost 90% seen once. The sample was peripheral blood, taken from a patient treated with radiotherapy plus ipilimumab. These receptors all come from a human donor with non-small cell lung cancer that progressed on radiotherapy plus ipilimumab. Each CDR3 is given with its conserved first and last residue.

V gene: TRBV7-9; J gene: TRBJ2-1; CDR3 protein: CASRESGDGNEQFF
V gene: TRBV4-1; J gene: TRBJ2-7; CDR3 protein: CASSQTGGEQYF
V gene: TRBV12-5; J gene: TRBJ2-5; CDR3 protein: CASGLGDLSVGRETQYF
V gene: TRBV5-1; J gene: TRBJ2-3; CDR3 protein: CASSPDRVVGTQYF
V gene: TRBV7-9; J gene: TRBJ1-1; CDR3 protein: CASSGPGGTEAFF
V gene: TRBV5-5; J gene: TRBJ2-5; CDR3 protein: CASSSGQQETQYF
V gene: TRBV28; J gene: TRBJ2-5; CDR3 protein: CASTLGGASGETQYF
V gene: TRBV5-5; J gene: TRBJ2-3; CDR3 protein: CASSLSLARAGDTQYF
V gene: TRBV6-5; J gene: TRBJ1-3; CDR3 protein: CASSSLGQTGNTIYF
V gene: TRBV4-1; J gene: TRBJ2-1; CDR3 protein: CASSWAGKFGEQFF
V gene: TRBV30; J gene: TRBJ2-7; CDR3 protein: CAWSPGTSDAYEQYF
V gene: TRBV9; J gene: TRBJ2-1; CDR3 protein: CASSDGGPGLALYNEQFF
V gene: TRBV4-1; J gene: TRBJ2-1; CDR3 protein: CASSQGGAPDNEQFF
V gene: TRBV6-1; J gene: TRBJ2-3; CDR3 protein: CASRVYGTDTQYF
V gene: TRBV5-6; J gene: TRBJ2-5; CDR3 protein: CASSVAGPSTQYF
V gene: TRBV5-1; J gene: TRBJ2-7; CDR3 protein: CASSFLPRTSGFSYEQYF
V gene: TRBV9; J gene: TRBJ2-2; CDR3 protein: CASSVVAGGTGELFF
V gene: TRBV29-1; J gene: TRBJ2-7; CDR3 protein: CSVEDGTAYEQYF
V gene: TRBV5-4; J gene: TRBJ2-1; CDR3 protein: CTSSPGLRYEQFF
V gene: TRBV5-1; J gene: TRBJ1-5; CDR3 protein: CASSEGVGNQPQHF
V gene: TRBV6-6; J gene: TRBJ2-5; CDR3 protein: CASLSGKETQYF
V gene: TRBV6-5; J gene: TRBJ1-1; CDR3 protein: CATRGAAEAFF
V gene: TRBV5-1; J gene: TRBJ2-3; CDR3 protein: CASSPGTGGLSDTQYF
V gene: TRBV7-6; J gene: TRBJ1-1; CDR3 protein: CASSLAQGMGSTEAFF
V gene: TRBV6-5; J gene: TRBJ1-2; CDR3 protein: CASSYRDRIYGYTF